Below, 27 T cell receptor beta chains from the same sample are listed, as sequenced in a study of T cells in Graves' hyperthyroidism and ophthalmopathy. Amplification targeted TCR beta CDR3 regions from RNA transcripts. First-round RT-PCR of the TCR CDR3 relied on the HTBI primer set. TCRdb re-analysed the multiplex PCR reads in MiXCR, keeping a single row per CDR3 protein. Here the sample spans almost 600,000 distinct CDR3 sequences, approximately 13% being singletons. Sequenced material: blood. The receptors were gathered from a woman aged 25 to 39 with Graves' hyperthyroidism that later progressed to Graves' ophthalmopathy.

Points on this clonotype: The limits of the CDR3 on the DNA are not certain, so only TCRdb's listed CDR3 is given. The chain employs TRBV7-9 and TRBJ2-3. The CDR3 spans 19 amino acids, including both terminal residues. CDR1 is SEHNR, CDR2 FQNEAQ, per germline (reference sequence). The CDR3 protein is CASSFYICSATAGTDTQYF.

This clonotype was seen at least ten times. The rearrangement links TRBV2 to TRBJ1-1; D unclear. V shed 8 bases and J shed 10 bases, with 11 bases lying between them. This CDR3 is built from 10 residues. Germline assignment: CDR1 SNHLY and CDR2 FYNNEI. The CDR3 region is CASERERAFF. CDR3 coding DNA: TGTGCCAGCGAACGGGAACGAGCTTTCTTT.

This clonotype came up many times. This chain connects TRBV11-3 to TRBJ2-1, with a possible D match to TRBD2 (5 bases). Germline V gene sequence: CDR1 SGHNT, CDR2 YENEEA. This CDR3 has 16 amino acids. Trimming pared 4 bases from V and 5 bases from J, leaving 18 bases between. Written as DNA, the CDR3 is TGTGCCAGCAGCTGCCCCTCGGGATTAGAGCACAATGAGCAGTTCTTC. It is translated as CASSCPSGLEHNEQFF.

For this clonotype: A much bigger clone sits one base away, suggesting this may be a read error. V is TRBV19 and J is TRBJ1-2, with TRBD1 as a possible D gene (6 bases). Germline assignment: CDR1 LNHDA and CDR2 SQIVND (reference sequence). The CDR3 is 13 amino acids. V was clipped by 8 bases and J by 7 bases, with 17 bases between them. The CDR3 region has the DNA TGTGCCAGTGGTAAGGGGGTAACCTCTGGCTACACCTTC. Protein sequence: CASGKGVTSGYTF. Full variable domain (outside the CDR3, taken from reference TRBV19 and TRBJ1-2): DGGITQSPKYLFRKEGQNVTLSCEQNLNHDAMYWYRQDPGQGLRLIYYSQIVNDFQKGDIAEGYSVSREKKESFPLTVTSAQKNPTAFYLCASGKGVTSGYTFGSGTRLTVV.

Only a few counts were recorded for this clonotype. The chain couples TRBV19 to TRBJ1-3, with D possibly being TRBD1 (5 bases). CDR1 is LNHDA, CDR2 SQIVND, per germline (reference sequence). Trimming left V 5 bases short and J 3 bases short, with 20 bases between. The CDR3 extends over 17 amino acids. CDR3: CASSYPSGRLFGNTIYF. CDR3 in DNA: TGTGCCAGTAGTTATCCCTCGGGACGCCTTTTTGGAAACACCATATATTTT.

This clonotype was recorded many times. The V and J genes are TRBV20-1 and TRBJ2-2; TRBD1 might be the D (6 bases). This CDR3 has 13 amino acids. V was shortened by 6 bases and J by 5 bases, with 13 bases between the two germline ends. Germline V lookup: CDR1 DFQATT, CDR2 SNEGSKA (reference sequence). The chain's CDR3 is CSAPNRDTGELFF. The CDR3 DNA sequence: TGCAGTGCGCCCAACAGGGATACCGGGGAGCTGTTTTTT.

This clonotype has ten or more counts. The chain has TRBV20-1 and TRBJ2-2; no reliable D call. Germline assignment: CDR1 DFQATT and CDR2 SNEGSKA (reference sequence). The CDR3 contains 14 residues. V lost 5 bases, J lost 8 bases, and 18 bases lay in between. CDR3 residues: CSASTAMRLGELFF. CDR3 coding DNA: TGCAGTGCTTCGACTGCGATGAGGCTTGGGGAGCTGTTTTTT.

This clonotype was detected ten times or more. DNA of the CDR3: TGCAGTGCTAATGACAGGGCGACGGAGACCCAGTACTTC. This codes for CSANDRATETQYF. The genes are TRBV20-1 and TRBJ2-5, with 7 positions matching TRBD1. The CDR3 extends over 13 amino acids. V shed 4 bases and J 5 bases; nucleotides not matched to a gene: 7. The germline V gene encodes CDR1 DFQATT and CDR2 SNEGSKA (reference sequence).

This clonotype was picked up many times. This chain's CDR3 is CSARVVQGANTEAFF. DNA for the CDR3: TGCAGTGCTAGAGTAGTACAGGGAGCCAACACTGAAGCTTTCTTT. The chain employs TRBV20-1 and TRBJ1-1; TRBD1 might be the D (6 bases). Per the germline V gene, CDR1 is DFQATT and CDR2 is SNEGSKA (reference sequence). V lost 1 base to trimming and J lost 2 bases, with 14 bases between them. The CDR3 length is 15 residues.

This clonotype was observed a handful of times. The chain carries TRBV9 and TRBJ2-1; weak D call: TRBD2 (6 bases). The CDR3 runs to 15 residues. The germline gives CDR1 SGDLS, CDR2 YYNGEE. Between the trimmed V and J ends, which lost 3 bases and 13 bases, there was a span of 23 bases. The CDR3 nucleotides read TGTGCCAGCAGCGCCGCGCCCGGTGCGCGGGAAGCCCAGTTCTTC. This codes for CASSAAPGAREAQFF.

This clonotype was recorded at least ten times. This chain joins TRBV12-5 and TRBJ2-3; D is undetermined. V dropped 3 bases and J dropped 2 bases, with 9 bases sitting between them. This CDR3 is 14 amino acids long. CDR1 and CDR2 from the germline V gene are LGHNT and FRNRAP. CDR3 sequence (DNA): TGTGCTAGTGGTTTTCAAGCGAACACAGATACGCAGTATTTT. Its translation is CASGFQANTDTQYF.

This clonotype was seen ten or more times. CDR3 in DNA: TGTGCCAGCAGTTTGACAGGGGATTCCCACGAGCAGTACTTC. Its translation: CASSLTGDSHEQYF. The chain employs TRBV28 and TRBJ2-7, with 8 positions matching TRBD1. This CDR3 contains 14 residues. V was pared by 3 bases and J by 5 bases, with 6 bases of the junction left unmatched. Germline CDR1 and CDR2: MDHEN and SYDVKM. Full variable domain (rest looked up from reference TRBV28 and TRBJ2-7): DVKVTQSSRYLVKRTGEKVFLECVQDMDHENMFWYRQDPGLGLRLIYFSYDVKMKEKGDIPEGYSVSREKKERFSLILESASTNQTSMYLCASSLTGDSHEQYFGPGTRLTVT.

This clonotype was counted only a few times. The CDR3 here is CASSSTHLTGSFSYEQYF. In DNA form, the CDR3 reads TGTGCCAGCAGCTCAACTCACCTTACAGGGTCATTTTCCTACGAGCAGTACTTC. The chain employs TRBV7-2 and TRBJ2-7; D might be TRBD1 (6 bases). V was trimmed by 4 bases and J by 1 base, leaving 23 bases between them. This CDR3 spans 18 amino acids. Germline loops: CDR1 SGHTA, CDR2 FQGNSA.

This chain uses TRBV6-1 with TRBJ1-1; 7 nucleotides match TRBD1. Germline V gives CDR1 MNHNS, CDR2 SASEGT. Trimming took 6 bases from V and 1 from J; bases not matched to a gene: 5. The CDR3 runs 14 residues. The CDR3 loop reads CASRMRTGNTEAFF. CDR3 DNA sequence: TGTGCCAGCAGGATGCGGACAGGGAACACTGAAGCTTTCTTT.

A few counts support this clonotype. CDR3 nucleotide sequence: TGCAGCGTTGAAGTCAGTAGCAATCAGCCCCAGCATTTT. Translated: CSVEVSSNQPQHF. J is TRBJ1-5 and V is TRBV29-1; D ambiguous. Germline CDR1 is SQVTM and CDR2 is ANQGSEA. The V gene lost 1 base and the J gene lost 0 bases, with 4 bases spanning the gap. The CDR3 is 13 residues long.

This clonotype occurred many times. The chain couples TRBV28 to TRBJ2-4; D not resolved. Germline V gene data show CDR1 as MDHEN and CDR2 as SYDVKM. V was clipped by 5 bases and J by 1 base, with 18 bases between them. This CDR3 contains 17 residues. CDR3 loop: CASSPIPGGWAKNIQYF. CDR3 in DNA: TGTGCCAGCAGTCCCATCCCGGGCGGCTGGGCCAAAAACATTCAGTACTTC.

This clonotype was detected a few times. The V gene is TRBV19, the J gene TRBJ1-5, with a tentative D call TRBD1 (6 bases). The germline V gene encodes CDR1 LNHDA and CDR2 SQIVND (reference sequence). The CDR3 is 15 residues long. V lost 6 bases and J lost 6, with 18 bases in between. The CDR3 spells CASRVTGAIVQPQHF. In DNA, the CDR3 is TGTGCCAGTAGAGTGACGGGGGCGATAGTTCAGCCCCAGCATTTT.

CDR3 sequence reads: CASSSPGGRATGELFF. The CDR3 DNA follows: TGTGCCAGCAGTTCCCCTGGCGGGAGGGCCACCGGGGAGCTGTTTTTT. This chain joins TRBV6-1 and TRBJ2-2, with 9 bases aligning to TRBD2. CDR3 length: 16 amino acids. V lost 5 bases to trimming and J lost 4 bases; unmatched junction nucleotides: 8. Germline V CDR1 and CDR2: MNHNS, SASEGT.

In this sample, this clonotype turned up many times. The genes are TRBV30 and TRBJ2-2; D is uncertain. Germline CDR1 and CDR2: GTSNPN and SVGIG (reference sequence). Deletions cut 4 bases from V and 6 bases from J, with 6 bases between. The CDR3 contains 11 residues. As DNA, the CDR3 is TGTGCCTGGATCGAAGCCGGGGAGCTGTTTTTT. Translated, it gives CAWIEAGELFF.

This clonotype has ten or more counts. The CDR3 sequence is CASSGKTGVESPLHF. The DNA for the CDR3 is TGCGCCAGCAGCGGGAAGACAGGGGTAGAGTCACCCCTCCACTTT. This chain links TRBV5-1 with TRBJ1-6; 8 nucleotides line up with TRBD1. With 4 bases clipped from V and 10 bases from J, the junction kept 10 bases outside the gene matches. The CDR3 covers 15 residues. CDR1 is SGHRS and CDR2 is YFSETQ in the germline V gene. Supplemented by reference TRBV5-1 and TRBJ1-6, the full variable domain reads KAGVTQTPRYLIKTRGQQVTLSCSPISGHRSVSWYQQTPGQGLQFLFEYFSETQRNKGNFPGRFSGRQFSNSRSEMNVSTLELGDSALYLCASSGKTGVESPLHFGNGTRLTVT.

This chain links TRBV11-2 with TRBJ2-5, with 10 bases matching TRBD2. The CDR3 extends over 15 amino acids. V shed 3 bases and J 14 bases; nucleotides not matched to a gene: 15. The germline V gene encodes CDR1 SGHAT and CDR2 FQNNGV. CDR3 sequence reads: CASSFARSTSGMTYF. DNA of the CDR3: TGTGCCAGCAGCTTCGCCCGATCCACTAGCGGGATGACTTACTTC. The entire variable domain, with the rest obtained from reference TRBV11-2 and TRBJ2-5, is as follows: EAGVAQSPRYKIIEKRQSVAFWCNPISGHATLYWYQQILGQGPKLLIQFQNNGVVDDSQLPKDRFSAERLKGVDSTLKIQPAKLEDSAVYLCASSFARSTSGMTYFGPGTRLLVL.

Here the CDR3 DNA reads TGTGCCAGCCTCGACAGGGCCACTGAAGCTTTCTTT. Residues: CASLDRATEAFF. The V and J genes are TRBV12-3 or TRBV12-4 and TRBJ1-1; 7 nucleotides agree with TRBD1. The CDR3 totals 12 residues. V was pared by 8 bases and J by 4 bases, with 4 bases of the junction left unmatched.

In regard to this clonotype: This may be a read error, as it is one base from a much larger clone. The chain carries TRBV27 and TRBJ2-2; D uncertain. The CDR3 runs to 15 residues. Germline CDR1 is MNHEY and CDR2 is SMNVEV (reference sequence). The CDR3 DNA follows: TGTGCCAACAGTCCGATTATCGCCAACACCGGGGAGCTGTTTTTT. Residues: CANSPIIANTGELFF.

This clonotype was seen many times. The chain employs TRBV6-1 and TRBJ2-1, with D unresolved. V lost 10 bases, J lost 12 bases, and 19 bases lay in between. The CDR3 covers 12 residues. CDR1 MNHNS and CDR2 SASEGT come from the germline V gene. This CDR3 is CATLVSHLGQFF. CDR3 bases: TGTGCCACCCTTGTGTCTCACCTTGGGCAGTTCTTC.

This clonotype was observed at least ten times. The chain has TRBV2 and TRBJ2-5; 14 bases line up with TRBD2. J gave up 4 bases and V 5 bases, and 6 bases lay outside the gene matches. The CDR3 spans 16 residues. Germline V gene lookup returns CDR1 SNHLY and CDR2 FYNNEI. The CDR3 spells CASSPGLAGVGETQYF. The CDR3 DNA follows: TGTGCCAGCAGTCCGGGACTAGCGGGAGTCGGAGAGACCCAGTACTTC.

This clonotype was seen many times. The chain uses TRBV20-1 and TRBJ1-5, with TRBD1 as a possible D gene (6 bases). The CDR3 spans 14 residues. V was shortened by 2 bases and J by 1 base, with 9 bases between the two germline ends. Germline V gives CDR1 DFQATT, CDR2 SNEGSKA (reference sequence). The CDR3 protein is CSARIGGSNQPQHF. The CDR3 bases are TGCAGTGCTAGAATTGGGGGCAGCAATCAGCCCCAGCATTTT.

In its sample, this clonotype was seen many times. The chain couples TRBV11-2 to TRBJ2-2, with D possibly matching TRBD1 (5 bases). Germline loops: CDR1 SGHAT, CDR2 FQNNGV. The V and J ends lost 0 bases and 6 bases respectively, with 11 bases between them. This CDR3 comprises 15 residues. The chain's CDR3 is CASSLDEGVAGELFF. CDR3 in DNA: TGTGCCAGCAGCTTAGATGAAGGGGTGGCCGGGGAGCTGTTTTTT.